This T cell receptor beta chain was documented in a study of regulatory T cells in long-lasting Graves disease. V was pared by 7 bases and J by 2 bases, with 9 bases of the junction left unmatched. The germline CDR1 and CDR2 sequences are KGHDR and SFDVKD. The CDR3 sequence is 16 residues long. Investigators prepared the TCR beta libraries by applying iRepertoire HTBI primers and Arm-PCR of CDR3 regions. TCRdb re-derived calls from the multiplex PCR reads in MiXCR, one entry per CDR3 protein. Here the sample spans 250,000 to 300,000 distinct CDR3 sequences, roughly a fifth being singletons. This clonotype was detected only a few times. Sample time point: persistent/refractory GD, antithyroid drugs over 5 years with positive TRAb. The authors made the TCR library using RNA they extracted from PBMCs.

This TCR came from a female donor with Graves disease. The chain recombines TRBV24-1 with TRBJ1-5; TRBD1 agrees at 8 bases. The sequences come from peripheral blood mononuclear cells (PBMCs), collected when the disease was refractory, from a patient treated with antithyroid drugs. The DNA for the CDR3 is TGTGCCACCAGCGCCCAGGGGGCGTTTGGCAATCAGCCCCAGCATTTT. Its translation: CATSAQGAFGNQPQHF.